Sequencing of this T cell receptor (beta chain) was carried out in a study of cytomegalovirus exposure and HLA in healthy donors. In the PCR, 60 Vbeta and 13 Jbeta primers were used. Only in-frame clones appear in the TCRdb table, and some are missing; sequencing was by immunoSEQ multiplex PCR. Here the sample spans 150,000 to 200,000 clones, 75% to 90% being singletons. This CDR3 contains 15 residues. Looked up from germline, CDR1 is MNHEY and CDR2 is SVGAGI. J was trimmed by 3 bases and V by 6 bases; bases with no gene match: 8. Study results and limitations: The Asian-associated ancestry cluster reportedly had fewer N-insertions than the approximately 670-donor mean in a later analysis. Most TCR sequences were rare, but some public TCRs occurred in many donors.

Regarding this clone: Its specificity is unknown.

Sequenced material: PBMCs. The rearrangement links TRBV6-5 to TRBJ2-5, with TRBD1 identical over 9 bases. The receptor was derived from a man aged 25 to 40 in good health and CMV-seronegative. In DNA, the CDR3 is TGTGCCAGCAGACCTCGGGACAGGGTAGAAGAGACCCAGTACTTC. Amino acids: CASRPRDRVEETQYF.